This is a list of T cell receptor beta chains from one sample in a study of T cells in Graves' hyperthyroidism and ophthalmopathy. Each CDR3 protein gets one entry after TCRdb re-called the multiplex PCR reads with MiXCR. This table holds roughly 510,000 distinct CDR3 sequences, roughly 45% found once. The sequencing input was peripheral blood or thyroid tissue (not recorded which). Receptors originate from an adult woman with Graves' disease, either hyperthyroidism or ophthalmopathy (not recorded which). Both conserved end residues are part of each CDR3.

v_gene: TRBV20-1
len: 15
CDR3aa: CSARKTPGGPNEQYF

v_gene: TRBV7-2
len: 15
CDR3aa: CASSENWDGNTEAFF

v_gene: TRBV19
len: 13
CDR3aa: CASSKTGRLEAFF

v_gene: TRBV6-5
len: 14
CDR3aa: CASSGGHMNTEAFF

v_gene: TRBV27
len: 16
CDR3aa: CASSSYDWGGTGELFF

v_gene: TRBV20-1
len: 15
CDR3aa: CSAPTGAGGVYEQYF

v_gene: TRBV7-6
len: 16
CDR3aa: CASSALYLAGSYEQYF

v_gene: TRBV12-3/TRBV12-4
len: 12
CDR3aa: CATQEGHTEAFF

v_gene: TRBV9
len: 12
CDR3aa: CASSRMAGELFF

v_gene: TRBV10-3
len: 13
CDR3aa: CAISRQGNNEQFF

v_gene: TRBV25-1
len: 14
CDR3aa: CASSELTENYGYTF

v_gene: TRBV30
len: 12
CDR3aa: CAWSVVAGELFF

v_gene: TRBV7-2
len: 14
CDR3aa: CASSPPAGSQPQHF

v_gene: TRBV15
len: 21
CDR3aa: CATSRVFPVEQGARGNYGYTF

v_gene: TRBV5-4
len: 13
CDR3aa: CASSLDHGETQYF

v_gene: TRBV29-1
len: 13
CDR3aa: CSVERQGPHEQYF

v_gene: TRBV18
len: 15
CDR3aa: CASSPYPGRYYGYTF

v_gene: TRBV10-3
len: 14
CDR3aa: CAIRGDIYYTEAFF

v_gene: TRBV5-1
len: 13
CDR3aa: CASSPTPGQAVFF

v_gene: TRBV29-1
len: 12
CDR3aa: CSVETGGETQYF

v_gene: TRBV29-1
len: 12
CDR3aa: CSVKKDNQPQHF

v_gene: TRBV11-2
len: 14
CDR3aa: CACSASGGVETQYF

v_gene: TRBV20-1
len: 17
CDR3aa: CSATHLASGGTSYEQYF

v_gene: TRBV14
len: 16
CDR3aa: CASSPNQGDSGNTIYF

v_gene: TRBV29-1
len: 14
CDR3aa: CSVNRGTLNTEAFF

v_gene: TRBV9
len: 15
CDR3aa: CASSVGGANTGELFF

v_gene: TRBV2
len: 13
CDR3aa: CASSERTVYEQYF

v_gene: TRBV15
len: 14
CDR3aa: CATGTGKASYEQYF

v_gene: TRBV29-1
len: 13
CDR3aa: CSVEPGYYNEQFF

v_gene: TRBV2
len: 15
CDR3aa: CASSEAGGASHGYAF

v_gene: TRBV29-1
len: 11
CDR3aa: CSASGANVLTF

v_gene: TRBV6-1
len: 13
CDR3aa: CASRLTRQETQYF

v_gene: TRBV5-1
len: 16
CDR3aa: CASSLEVTPAGGGYTF

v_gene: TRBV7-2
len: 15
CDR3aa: CASSPSDSSGNTIYF

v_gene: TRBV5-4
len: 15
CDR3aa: CASSPPTGSIYGYTF

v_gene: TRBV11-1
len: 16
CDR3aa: CASGRSQGQSFGGYTF

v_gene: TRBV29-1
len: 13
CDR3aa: CSVEKRRVETQYF

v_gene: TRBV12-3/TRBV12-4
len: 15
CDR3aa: CASSPLDRGQETQYF

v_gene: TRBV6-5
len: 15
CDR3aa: CASSFRTGGRYGYTF

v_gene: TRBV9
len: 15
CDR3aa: CASSPGGGGPRELFF

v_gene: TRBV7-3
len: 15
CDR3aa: CASSLNAGENSPLHF

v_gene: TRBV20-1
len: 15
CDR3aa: CSAMDRVGGNSPLHF

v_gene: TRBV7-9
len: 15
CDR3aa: CASSLREDSGNTIYF

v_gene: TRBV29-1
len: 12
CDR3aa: CSVLRSDYGYTF

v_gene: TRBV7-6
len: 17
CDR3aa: CASSLGPGGIPNYGYTF

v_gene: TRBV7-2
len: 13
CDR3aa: CASSYDRDYGYTF

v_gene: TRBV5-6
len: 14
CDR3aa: CASSLSTGGETQYF

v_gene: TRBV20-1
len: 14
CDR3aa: CSARVPGQNYGYTF

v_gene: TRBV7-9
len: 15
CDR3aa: CASSHRDRGSSPLHF

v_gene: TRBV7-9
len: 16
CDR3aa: CASSWPPGQGQETQYF

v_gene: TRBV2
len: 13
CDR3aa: CASSDGLSNEQFF

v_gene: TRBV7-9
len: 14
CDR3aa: CASSTSGSQETQYF

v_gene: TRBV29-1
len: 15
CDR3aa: CSVEDGSSGSYEQYF